The entry below gives a single TCR beta chain sequence along with its context. Antigen unknown. Trimming took off 4 bases at V and 5 bases at J, with 6 bases between the two ends. CDR1 and CDR2 (germline): SGDLS, YYNGEE. This CDR3 is 11 amino acids long. The sample comes from a study of cytomegalovirus exposure and HLA in healthy donors. Findings and caveats of the study: A missense DCLRE1C variant was associated with V- and J-gene trimming of TCR beta chains in a later analysis, and an independent cohort replicated the association. Listed as cytomegalovirus-associated were around 160 TCR beta chains. Most TCR sequences were uncommon, yet certain public TCRs appeared in many donors.

Primers for the PCR totalled 60 Vbeta and 13 Jbeta. The table came from immunoSEQ multiplex PCR; TCRdb's copy has only in-frame clones and leaves some out. The repertoire consists of 99,000 or so clones, with 78% occurring once and the leading ten covering roughly 1.3%. V and J are TRBV9 and TRBJ2-5; D might be TRBD2 (5 bases). The clonotype originates from a man in his thirties or forties in good health and CMV-seronegative. Sequencing input: PBMCs. CDR3 residues: CASSSGETQYF. The CDR3 region has the DNA TGTGCCAGCAGCTCGGGGGAGACCCAGTACTTC.